The 8 T cell receptor beta chains given below trace back to one sample, sequenced in a study of esophageal squamous cell carcinoma under preoperative chemotherapy. In TCRdb, the PCR reads were re-called with MiXCR into one record per CDR3 protein. The table shows about 30,000 distinct CDR3 sequences, with approximately 50% occurring only once. Time point denoted: before preoperative PTX-NDP chemotherapy. Sampling was done from a patient given preoperative chemotherapy. The receptor set was obtained from a human donor with esophageal squamous cell carcinoma. The donor label of this sample is uncertain.

A word on this clonotype: A read error may explain this, as a much larger clone is one base away. This chain uses TRBV7-3 with TRBJ2-7, with D unresolved. V was trimmed by 2 bases and J by 9 bases, leaving 11 bases between them. CDR1 SGHTA and CDR2 FQGTGA come from the germline V gene. CDR3 size: 12 residues. CDR3 coding DNA: TGTGCCAGCAGCTTAGGTGGAGCCCCGCAGTACTTC. Translation: CASSLGGAPQYF.

The chain couples TRBV12-3 or TRBV12-4 to TRBJ2-1, with 7 bases aligning to TRBD2. The J call may be faulty, since TRBJ2-7 better matches the DNA end. The CDR3 totals 12 residues. The CDR3 is CASSPGRREQYF. In DNA form, the CDR3 reads TGTGCCAGCAGTCCCGGGAGGCGGGAGCAGTACTTC.

The V gene is TRBV6-5, the J gene TRBJ2-5; 11 nucleotides line up with TRBD2. Germline lookup yields CDR1 MNHEY and CDR2 SVGAGI. The CDR3 spans 17 residues. With V trimmed by 3 bases and J by 0 bases, 6 bases remained unmatched. The CDR3 here is CASSYSSGRMDQETQYF. CDR3 DNA sequence: TGTGCCAGCAGTTATTCTAGCGGGAGGATGGACCAAGAGACCCAGTACTTC.

By share of the sample, this clonotype is medium-sized. The chain is built from TRBV7-2 and TRBJ2-5; TRBD2 agrees at 15 bases. The germline CDR1 and CDR2 sequences are SGHTA and FQGNSA. The CDR3 loop spans 15 amino acids. The trim removed 5 bases at V and 5 bases at J, leaving 3 bases unmatched. The CDR3 bases are TGTGCCAGCAGCCGGACTAGCGGGAGGGGGGAGACCCAGTACTTC. Translation gives CASSRTSGRGETQYF.

This clonotype has a count of ten or more. The chain uses TRBV6-5 and TRBJ2-1; 7 nucleotides agree with TRBD2. With V trimmed by 11 bases and J by 10 bases, 11 bases remained unmatched. Germline V gives CDR1 MNHEY, CDR2 SVGAGI. CDR3 size: 12 residues. This CDR3 reads CAATLSGYEQFF. In DNA, the CDR3 is TGTGCCGCCACACTTAGCGGGTACGAGCAGTTCTTC.

V and J are TRBV7-6 and TRBJ2-2; D uncertain. The V and J ends lost 3 bases and 13 bases respectively, with 21 bases between them. This CDR3 contains 15 residues. Germline CDR1 SGHVS, CDR2 FNYEAQ. The CDR3 DNA is TGTGCCAGCAGCTTCCTGGCTGAGAACACCGAGGCGCTGTTTTTT. It yields the protein CASSFLAENTEALFF. Drawing the rest from reference TRBV7-6 and TRBJ2-2, the complete variable domain is GAGVSQSPRYKVTKRGQDVALRCDPISGHVSLYWYRQALGQGPEFLTYFNYEAQQDKSGLPNDRFSAERPEGSISTLTIQRTEQRDSAMYRCASSFLAENTEALFFGEGSRLTVL.

The chain combines TRBV11-3 with TRBJ2-1; D call uncertain. CDR1 is SGHNT and CDR2 is YENEEA in the germline V gene. V gave up 5 bases and J gave up 5 bases, with 16 bases separating them. The CDR3 extends over 15 amino acids. CDR3 nucleotide sequence: TGTGCCAGCAGCCGACAACCGGGTTTTAACAATGAGCAGTTCTTC. Its protein product is CASSRQPGFNNEQFF.

The rearrangement links TRBV7-2 to TRBJ2-3; possibly TRBD1 for D (6 bases). The germline V gene has CDR1 SGHTA and CDR2 FQGNSA. The CDR3 sequence is 15 residues long. Written as DNA, the CDR3 is TGTGTCAGGGGCGTCGAGGCTGGGGGCACAGATGAGCAGTATTTT. It yields the protein CVRGVEAGGTDEQYF. Combining the CDR3 with reference TRBV7-2 and TRBJ2-3 gives the whole variable domain GAGVSQSPSNKVTEKGKDVELRCDPISGHTALYWYRQSLGQGLEFLIYFQGNSAPDKSGLPSDRFSAERTGGSVSTLTIQRTQQEDSAVYLCVRGVEAGGTDEQYFGPGTRLTVL.